This T cell receptor (beta chain) was sequenced for a study of Ad26.COV2.S vaccination and SARS-CoV-2 variants. Study details: Donor got 5x10^10 or 1x10^11 viral particles of Ad26.COV2.S. The study, taken as a whole, reports: Estimates derived from TCR breadth and depth analyses may have underestimated total T cell responses. CD8+ and CD4+ T cells specific for spike reportedly responded with substantial breadth after vaccination.

Clones were sequenced by immunoSEQ multiplex PCR, and TCRdb holds only the in-frame ones, with some missing. The sample consists of around 300,000 clones, 85% to 90% of them appearing once. Points on this clone: Its matching antigen is unknown.

The CDR3 is made up of 15 amino acids. Germline V gene sequence: CDR1 MDHEN, CDR2 SYDVKM. After removal of 6 bases from V and 6 bases from J, the junction contained 12 bases not matched to a gene. Specified treatment: some 20 received Ad26.COV2.S at low or high dose, single or two shots; about 5 received placebo; per-sample allocation not given. Day 63 after the first injection of vaccine or placebo was the sampling time. In Boston, an adult donor aged 18-55 years took part. The V and J genes are TRBV28 and TRBJ1-2, with 8 bases lining up with TRBD1. The sample was peripheral blood, taken in a trial of Ad26.COV2.S vaccine versus placebo. The clonotype was recovered from a person aged 18 to 59 who received the Ad26.COV2.S COVID-19 vaccine or a placebo. The CDR3 DNA reads as TGTGCCAGCAGCCCTCTAGGGACAGGACTTGATGGCTACACCTTC. Translated: CASSPLGTGLDGYTF.